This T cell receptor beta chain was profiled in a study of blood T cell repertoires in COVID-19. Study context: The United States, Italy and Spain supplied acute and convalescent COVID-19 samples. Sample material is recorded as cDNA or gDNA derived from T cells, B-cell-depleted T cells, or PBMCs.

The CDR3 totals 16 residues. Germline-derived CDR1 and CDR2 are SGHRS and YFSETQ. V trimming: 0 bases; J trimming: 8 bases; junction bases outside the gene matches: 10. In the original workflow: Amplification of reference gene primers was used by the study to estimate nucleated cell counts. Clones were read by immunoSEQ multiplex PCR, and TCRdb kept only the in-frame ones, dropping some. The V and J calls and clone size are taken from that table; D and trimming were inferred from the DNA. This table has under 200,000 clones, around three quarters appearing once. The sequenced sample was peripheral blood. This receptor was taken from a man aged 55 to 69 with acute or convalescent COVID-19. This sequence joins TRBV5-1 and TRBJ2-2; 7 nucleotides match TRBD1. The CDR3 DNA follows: TGCGCCAGCAGCTTGGCCACGGGCAGGGGGACAGGGGAGCTGTTTTTT. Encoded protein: CASSLATGRGTGELFF.